One and the same sample provided the 10 T cell receptor beta chains below, sequenced in a study of tumor and adjacent non-tumor tissue in lung cancer. A modified ARM-PCR protocol with three rounds of nested PCR amplified TCRbeta. TCRdb used MiXCR to reprocess the multiplex PCR reads, holding one entry per CDR3 protein. In the table there are roughly 81,000 distinct CDR3 sequences, approximately 71% of which are singletons. RNA was extracted from bulk tissue without any cell sorting. Sequenced sample: lung tumor tissue. The receptors were gathered from a woman aged 70 to 79 with non-small cell lung cancer.

A note on this clonotype: Sequence at one end of the junction differs from germline and may be a read error. The chain has TRBV5-4 and TRBJ2-1; no definite D call. CDR3 length: 13 residues. Germline assignment: CDR1 SGHNT and CDR2 YYREEE (reference sequence). DNA of the CDR3: TGTGCCAGCAGCTTGGTTGGTAGCACTGAGCAGCTCTTC. It encodes CASSLVGSTEQLF. The full variable domain, in which reference TRBV5-4 and TRBJ2-1 provide the parts outside the CDR3, is ETGVTQSPTHLIKTRGQQVTLRCSSQSGHNTVSWYQQALGQGPQFIFQYYREEENGRGNFPPRFSGLQFPNYSSELNVNALELDDSALYLCASSLVGSTEQLFGPGTRLTVL.

The chain couples TRBV4-1 to TRBJ2-7, with TRBD1 as a possible D gene (5 bases). This CDR3 comprises 16 residues. The ends were cut back, 3 bases at V and 0 bases at J, with 15 bases in the middle. Germline V gene data show CDR1 as MGHRA and CDR2 as YSYEKL. The CDR3 sequence: CASSHSTRGSSYEQYF. The CDR3 DNA is TGCGCCAGCAGCCACAGCACAAGGGGATCCTCCTACGAGCAGTACTTC.

Turning to this clonotype: One junction end disagrees with the germline gene, perhaps due to a read error. The V and J genes are TRBV29-1 and TRBJ2-1; TRBD2 agrees at 15 bases. The CDR3 spans 17 residues. Germline CDR1 SQVTM, CDR2 ANQGSEA. CDR3 in amino acids: CSVVHGDMGLAGGEKFF. Written as DNA, the CDR3 is TGCAGCGTTGTACACGGTGACATGGGACTAGCGGGAGGTGAGAAGTTCTTC.

For this clonotype: It is likely a read error, because the conserved phenylalanine at the end of the CDR3 is missing. The chain links TRBV10-2 to TRBJ2-3; D unclear. The CDR3 is 14 amino acids. The germline V gene has CDR1 WSHSY and CDR2 SAAADI. Trimming pared 2 bases from V and 2 bases from J, leaving 8 bases between. CDR3 loop: CASSEGIITDTQYY. The CDR3 bases are TGCGCCAGCAGTGAGGGAATTATCACAGATACGCAGTATTAT.

With respect to this clonotype: Likely a read error: the CDR3 ends without its conserved phenylalanine or tryptophan. Because the CDR3's place on the DNA is in doubt, the DNA is left out and the CDR3 is given as listed by TCRdb. This chain connects TRBV10-1 to TRBJ2-2; TRBD2 is taken as the D call from the table, unchecked against the DNA. The length of the CDR3 is 14 amino acids, counting both ends. The germline CDR1 and CDR2 sequences are WNHNN and SYGVQD (reference sequence). CDR3 loop: CASNIAGVAGELLL.

This chain's CDR3 is CASSLRSYEQFF. The CDR3 DNA sequence: TGTGCCAGCAGTTTACGGTCATATGAGCAGTTCTTC. The chain couples TRBV12-3 or TRBV12-4 to TRBJ2-1; D remains unclear. Trimming shortened V by 2 bases and J by 8 bases, and 7 bases separated the two germline ends. The CDR3 is 12 residues long.

This clonotype was observed a single time. A much bigger clone sits one base away, suggesting this may be a read error. The CDR3 spells CAWSVRRHSRANVLTF. The CDR3 region has the DNA TGTGCCTGGAGTGTCCGTCGGCACTCTAGGGCCAACGTCCTGACTTTC. The chain employs TRBV30 and TRBJ2-6, with D unclear. CDR1 GTSNPN and CDR2 SVGIG come from the germline V gene (reference sequence). The CDR3 runs to 16 residues.

About this clonotype itself: One junction end does not reproduce the germline sequence, and a read error may be involved. The chain joins TRBV28 to TRBJ2-3; TRBD1 aligns across 7 bases. The CDR3 length is 17 residues. Germline CDR1 and CDR2: MDHEN and SYDVKM. CDR3 residues: CASTLLRRGTLTDTQYF. The CDR3 DNA reads as TGTGCCAGCACTTTACTTCGCAGGGGGACCCTCACAGATACGCAGTATTTT.

This clonotype counts as medium-sized. The J gene is TRBJ1-1, the V gene TRBV6-5, with D maybe TRBD1 (5 bases). This CDR3 is built from 15 residues. Between the trimmed V and J ends, which lost 0 bases and 0 bases, there was a span of 8 bases. Per the germline V gene, CDR1 is MNHEY and CDR2 is SVGAGI. CDR3 sequence (DNA): TGTGCCAGCAGTTACTCCAGGGTCCTGAACACTGAAGCTTTCTTT. It translates to CASSYSRVLNTEAFF.

This clonotype appeared a single time. Relative to the germline gene, one junction end is altered; a read error may explain this. This chain joins TRBV11-3 and TRBJ2-7; D might be TRBD2 (5 bases). Germline CDR1 and CDR2: SGHNT and YENEEA. This CDR3 is built from 13 residues. The DNA for the CDR3 is TGTGCCAACAGCTTAGAGGGCTTCTACGAGCAGTACTTC. Its protein is CANSLEGFYEQYF.